This T cell receptor (beta chain) stems from a study of blood T cell repertoires in COVID-19. Study summary: The United States, Italy and Spain were the sources of the acute and convalescent COVID-19 samples.

This clone was observed once. This CDR3 has 15 residues. V shed 6 bases, J shed 2 bases, and the junction held 7 bases outside the gene matches. Germline values: CDR1 SGHTA, CDR2 FQGTGA. Per the original methods: It was from reference gene primer amplification that nucleated cell counts were estimated. Clones were sequenced by immunoSEQ multiplex PCR, and TCRdb holds only the in-frame ones, with some missing. That table is the source of V, J and clone size, and D and trimming were worked out from the DNA. This sample yields 95,000 to 150,000 clones, of which roughly three quarters are seen a single time; about 4% belongs to the top ten.

The sample comprised peripheral blood. The sequence came from a woman of 80 years or more with acute or convalescent COVID-19. The chain is built from TRBV7-3 and TRBJ2-3, with 8 bases fitting TRBD1. As DNA, the CDR3 is TGTGCCAGCAGTCCCGACAGGGGATTCACAGATACGCAGTATTTT. It encodes CASSPDRGFTDTQYF.